The clone carrying this T cell receptor beta chain came up a few times. This record comes from a study of human T cells and chemical hapten exposure. Time point of the sample: pre-sensitization, week 0. Sample treatment: therapeutic diphenylcyclopropenone sensitization with weekly scalp DPC. RNA extraction used unfractionated whole blood as the source of total RNA. Using its own MiXCR run on the RACE reads, TCRdb lists one record per CDR3 protein. This table has about 93,000 distinct CDR3 sequences, 8.5% to 9% appearing once. V lost 2 bases, J lost 4 bases, and 15 bases lay in between. CDR1 and CDR2 (germline): KGHSY, FQNENV. The CDR3 is 16 amino acids.

The specimen was whole blood, collected in connection with sensitization to the hapten diphenylcyclopropenone (DPC). The sequence came from a middle-aged man with alopecia areata. Some clones in this sample may be carry-over from other donors' samples. The chain joins TRBV16 to TRBJ2-1, with no clear D. CDR3 sequence reads: CASSQIFASLYNEQFF. DNA for the CDR3: TGTGCCAGCAGCCAAATTTTTGCCAGCCTGTACAATGAGCAGTTCTTC.